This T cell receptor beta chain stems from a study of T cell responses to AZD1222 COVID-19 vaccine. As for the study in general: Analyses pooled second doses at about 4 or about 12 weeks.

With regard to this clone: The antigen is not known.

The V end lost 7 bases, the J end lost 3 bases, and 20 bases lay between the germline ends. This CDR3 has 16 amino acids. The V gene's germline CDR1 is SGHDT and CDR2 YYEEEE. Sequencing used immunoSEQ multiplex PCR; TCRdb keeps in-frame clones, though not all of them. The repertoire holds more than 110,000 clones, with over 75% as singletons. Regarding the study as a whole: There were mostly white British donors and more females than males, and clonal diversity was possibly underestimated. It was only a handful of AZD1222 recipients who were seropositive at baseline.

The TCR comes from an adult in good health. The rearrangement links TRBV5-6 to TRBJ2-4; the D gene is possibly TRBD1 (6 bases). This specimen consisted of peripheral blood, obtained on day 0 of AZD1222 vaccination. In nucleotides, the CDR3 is TGTGCCAGCTACCTCAGGGGCGGTTTCGTCAAAAACATTCAGTACTTC. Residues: CASYLRGGFVKNIQYF.